These 9 T cell receptor beta chains were all obtained from the same sample, sequenced in a study of blood T cell repertoires in COVID-19. TCRdb keeps only in-frame clones here, not all; method: immunoSEQ multiplex PCR. The sample carries around 190,000 clones, around 76% recorded once. The sequencing input was peripheral blood. The receptors were gathered from a woman aged 45-65 years with active or convalescent COVID-19.

The V call is TRBV30, the J call TRBJ2-2; D uncertain. Germline loops: CDR1 GTSNPN, CDR2 SVGIG (reference sequence). The V end lost 2 bases, the J end lost 6 bases, and 7 bases lay between the germline ends. This CDR3 spans 12 amino acids. Here the CDR3 DNA reads TGTGCCTGGAGTCGCGGATCCGGGGAGCTGTTTTTT. This codes for CAWSRGSGELFF. The full variable domain, with the rest looked up from reference TRBV30 and TRBJ2-2, is SQTIHQWPATLVQPVGSPLSLECTVEGTSNPNLYWYRQAAGRGLQLLFYSVGIGQISSEVPQNLSASRPQDRQFILSSKKLLLSDSGFYLCAWSRGSGELFFGEGSRLTVL.

The V call is TRBV7-8, the J call TRBJ2-2; 13 nucleotides line up with TRBD2. Trimming at V came to 4 bases and at J to 7 bases, leaving 9 bases not matched to a gene. From germline, CDR1 is SGHVS and CDR2 FQNEAQ. The CDR3 runs 17 residues. Here the CDR3 reads CASSSRLAGGRGGELFF. DNA for the CDR3: TGTGCCAGCAGCTCGCGACTAGCGGGGGGCCGTGGCGGGGAGCTGTTTTTT. The variable domain in full, with the rest retrieved from reference TRBV7-8 and TRBJ2-2, is GAGVSQSPRYKVAKRGQDVALRCDPISGHVSLFWYQQALGQGPEFLTYFQNEAQLDKSGLPSDRFFAERPEGSVSTLKIQRTQQEDSAVYLCASSSRLAGGRGGELFFGEGSRLTVL.

This clone was found a few times. The chain recombines TRBV19 with TRBJ1-6; possibly TRBD1 for D (5 bases). The V end was cut by 3 bases, the J end by 6 bases, with 18 bases between. This CDR3 region has 17 residues. Germline V gene lookup returns CDR1 LNHDA and CDR2 SQIVND (reference sequence). The DNA of the CDR3 is TGTGCCAGTAGTATCGCCGGGAGGGGAGGTGGTAATTCACCCCTCCACTTT. It is translated as CASSIAGRGGGNSPLHF.

The rearrangement uses TRBV3-1 (or the pseudogene TRBV3-2) and TRBJ1-5, with D unresolved. With 3 bases removed from V and 1 base from J, the gap between germline ends came to 13 bases. The CDR3 has 16 amino acids. The germline CDR1 and CDR2 sequences are LGHDT and YNNKEL (reference sequence). The CDR3 DNA sequence: TGTGCCAGCAGCCAGAACCCCCCGGGGAGCAATCAGCCCCAGCATTTT. Translating gives CASSQNPPGSNQPQHF.

The CDR3 loop is CASSLRQGEHQPQHF. CDR3 bases: TGTGCCAGCAGTTTACGACAGGGGGAGCATCAGCCCCAGCATTTT. This chain links TRBV28 with TRBJ1-5; 9 nucleotides line up with TRBD1. Trimming took 2 bases from V and 5 from J; bases not matched to a gene: 4. This CDR3 has 15 amino acids. Germline CDR1 is MDHEN and CDR2 is SYDVKM.

The rearrangement joins TRBV5-8 to TRBJ2-5, with TRBD2 identical over 13 bases. This CDR3 is 15 amino acids long. Germline V gene sequence: CDR1 SGHTS, CDR2 YDEGEE. J was trimmed by 3 bases and V by 4 bases; bases with no gene match: 3. CDR3 nucleotides: TGTGCCAGCAGCCGAGGACTAGCGGGGGAAGAGACCCAGTACTTC. It codes for CASSRGLAGEETQYF.

This chain uses TRBV11-1 with TRBJ2-7, with 10 bases identical to TRBD1. The ends lost 6 bases at V and 2 bases at J; junction bases unmatched: 4. Germline V gives CDR1 SGHAT, CDR2 FQDESV (reference sequence). The CDR3 loop spans 14 amino acids. CDR3 region: CASSQDRGAYEQYF. The DNA for the CDR3 is TGTGCCAGCAGTCAGGACAGGGGGGCCTACGAGCAGTACTTC.

The sample holds one count of this clone. V and J are TRBV7-9 and TRBJ2-7; 8 bases are shared with TRBD1. CDR3 length equals 14 residues. J lost 5 bases, V lost 2 bases, and 5 bases had no gene match. CDR1 is SEHNR and CDR2 is FQNEAQ in the germline V gene (reference sequence). CDR3: CASSLSRGRNEQYF. The CDR3 DNA reads TGTGCCAGCAGCTTATCCAGGGGGCGTAACGAGCAGTACTTC.

The chain uses TRBV11-1 and TRBJ2-5; 7 positions match TRBD2. J gave up 2 bases and V 5 bases, and 5 bases lay outside the gene matches. Germline CDR1 is SGHAT and CDR2 is FQDESV (reference sequence). The CDR3 length is 14 residues. The CDR3 DNA is TGTGCCAGCAGCCTCCGGGACTATCAAGAGACCCAGTACTTC. This codes for CASSLRDYQETQYF.